The clone carrying this T cell receptor (beta chain) was observed a few times. The antigen remains unidentified. The data stem from a study of CD8+ T cells in alopecia areata. Findings and limits, study-wide: Relative to normal scalp, lesional scalp, especially alopecia totalis/universalis, showed higher clonality.

Sorting of CD4+ and CD8+ T cells was performed on PBMCs. Looked up from germline, CDR1 is SQVTM and CDR2 is ANQGSEA. This CDR3 is 12 amino acids long. The ends lost 6 bases at V and 8 bases at J; junction bases unmatched: 8. Extraction and reverse transcription of RNA yielded cDNA as the sequencing template. The assay was immunoSEQ multiplex PCR, and TCRdb's table has in-frame clones only and misses some. The data show roughly 140,000 clones, more than 55% seen once. Sequencing was carried out using CD8+ T cells sorted from blood. This chain connects TRBV29-1 to TRBJ1-1; the match to TRBD1 covers 8 bases. The TCR comes from a human donor in good health. CDR3 nucleotides: TGCAGCGTCGCAGTCGGGGACAGGGAAGCTTTCTTT. It translates to CSVAVGDREAFF.